This T cell receptor (beta chain) was sequenced in a study of blood T cell repertoires in COVID-19. On the study more broadly: Samples of COVID-19 (acute and convalescent) were obtained from the United States, Italy and Spain. The analysed material was cDNA or gDNA that came from T cells, B-cell-depleted T cells, or PBMCs.

In the source study's methods: By means of reference gene primer amplification, nucleated cell counts were estimated. Clones were sequenced by immunoSEQ multiplex PCR, and TCRdb holds only the in-frame ones, with some missing. V and J calls and clone size follow that table, whereas D and trimming were derived from the DNA. The sample lists around 140,000 clones, roughly 84% occurring once. This CDR3 has 20 amino acids. Trimming removed 1 base from V and 2 bases from J; junction bases left unmatched: 18. Germline V gene data show CDR1 as LGHNA and CDR2 as YSLEER. The gene calls are TRBV4-3 and TRBJ1-1, with 8 bases matching TRBD1. The sequenced material came from peripheral blood. The sequence was obtained from a man between 25 and 39 years old with COVID-19, enrolled during active disease. The CDR3 protein is CASSQALLAQAGQGNTEAFF. DNA for the CDR3: TGCGCCAGCAGCCAAGCTCTATTGGCCCAAGCTGGACAGGGTAACACTGAAGCTTTCTTT.